The clone carrying this T cell receptor beta chain appeared many times. Antigen: not known. Transcripts of RNA were the source for amplifying TCR beta CDR3 regions. The workflow started with a first-round RT-PCR run with HTBI primers and then moved on to a second-round multiplex PCR. TCRdb reanalysed the multiplex PCR reads using MiXCR and keeps one entry per CDR3 protein. This table holds about 480,000 distinct CDR3 sequences, 13% to 15% found once. Pregnant or lactating patients and those with other autoimmune diseases or uncontrolled infections were excluded. Diagnostic conclusions were grounded in clinical symptoms, serum thyroxine, TRAb, thyroid ultrasound and orbital computed tomography. This record belongs to a study of Graves' ophthalmopathy and Graves' hyperthyroidism. For the study at large: The study drew peripheral blood at initial diagnosis, before any treatment.

Overall study findings and caveats: Blood also held most thyroid clonotypes expanded above 0.001 frequency.

Trimming cost V 7 bases and J 6 bases, with 16 bases left between them. This CDR3 has 13 residues. Per germline, CDR1 MNHEY and CDR2 SVGAGI. This chain connects TRBV6-5 to TRBJ2-7; a possible D gene is TRBD1 (6 bases). Sequencing was carried out using blood. The sequence came from a woman aged 25 to 39 with Graves' ophthalmopathy. CDR3 sequence (DNA): TGTGCCAGCATAGAGGGGGTCCGGAGCGAGCAGTACTTC. Amino acid sequence: CASIEGVRSEQYF.